This T cell receptor (beta chain) emerged from a study of shared clonotypes between healthy human individuals. Study-wide context: A couple of women and a few men aged 18 to 49 made up the donors.

With 6 bases removed from V and 0 bases from J, the gap between germline ends came to 14 bases. This CDR3 is 15 amino acids long. Germline CDR1 is LNHDA and CDR2 is SQIVND (reference sequence). TCRdb keeps only in-frame clones here, not all; method: immunoSEQ multiplex PCR. The table has about 2.3 million clones, approximately 93% seen once. Sequencing input: naive CD4+ T cells from PBMCs. Subset described: CD45RA+ positively selected. V gene TRBV19 combines with J gene TRBJ1-1, with D uncertain. The source of this sequence is a man between 18 and 29 years old in good health. Some clones in this sample may be carry-over from other donors' samples. CDR3 residues: CASRFGGIMNTEAFF. CDR3 DNA: TGTGCCAGTAGGTTCGGAGGGATCATGAACACTGAAGCTTTCTTT.